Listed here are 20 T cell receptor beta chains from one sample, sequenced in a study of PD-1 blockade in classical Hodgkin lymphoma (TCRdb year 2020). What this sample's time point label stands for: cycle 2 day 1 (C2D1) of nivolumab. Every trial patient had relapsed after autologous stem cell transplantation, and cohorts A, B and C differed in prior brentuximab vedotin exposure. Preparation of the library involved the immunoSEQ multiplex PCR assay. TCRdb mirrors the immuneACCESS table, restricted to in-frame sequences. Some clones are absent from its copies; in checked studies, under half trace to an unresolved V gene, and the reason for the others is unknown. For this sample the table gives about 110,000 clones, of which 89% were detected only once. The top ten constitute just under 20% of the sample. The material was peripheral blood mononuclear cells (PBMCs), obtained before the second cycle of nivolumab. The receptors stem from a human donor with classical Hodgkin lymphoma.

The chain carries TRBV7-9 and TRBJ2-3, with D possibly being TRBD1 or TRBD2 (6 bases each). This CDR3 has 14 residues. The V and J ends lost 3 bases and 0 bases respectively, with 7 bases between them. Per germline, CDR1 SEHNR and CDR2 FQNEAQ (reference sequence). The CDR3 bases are TGTGCCAGCAGCTTCGGGGGCAGCACAGATACGCAGTATTTT. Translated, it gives CASSFGGSTDTQYF.

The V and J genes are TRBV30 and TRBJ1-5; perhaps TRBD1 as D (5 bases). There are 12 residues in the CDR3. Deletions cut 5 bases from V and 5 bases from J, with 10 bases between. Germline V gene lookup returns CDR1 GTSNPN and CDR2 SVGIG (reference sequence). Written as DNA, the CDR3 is TGTGCCTGGGCTATGGGGGATCAGCCCCAGCATTTT. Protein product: CAWAMGDQPQHF. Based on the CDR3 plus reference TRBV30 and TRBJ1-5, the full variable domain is SQTIHQWPATLVQPVGSPLSLECTVEGTSNPNLYWYRQAAGRGLQLLFYSVGIGQISSEVPQNLSASRPQDRQFILSSKKLLLSDSGFYLCAWAMGDQPQHFGDGTRLSIL.

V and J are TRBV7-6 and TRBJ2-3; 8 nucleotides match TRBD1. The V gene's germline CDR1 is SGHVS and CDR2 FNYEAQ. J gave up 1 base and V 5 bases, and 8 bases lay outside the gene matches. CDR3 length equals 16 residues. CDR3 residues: CASSPYWDRCTDTQYF. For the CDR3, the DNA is TGTGCCAGCAGCCCTTACTGGGACAGGTGCACAGATACGCAGTATTTT.

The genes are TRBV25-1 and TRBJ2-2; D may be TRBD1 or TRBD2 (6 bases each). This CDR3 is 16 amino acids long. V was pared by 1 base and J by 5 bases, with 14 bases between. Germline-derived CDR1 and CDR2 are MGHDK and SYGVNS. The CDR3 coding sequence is TGTGCCAGCAGTGAATTGGAGGGGGAGGCGACCGGGGAGCTGTTTTTT. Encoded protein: CASSELEGEATGELFF.

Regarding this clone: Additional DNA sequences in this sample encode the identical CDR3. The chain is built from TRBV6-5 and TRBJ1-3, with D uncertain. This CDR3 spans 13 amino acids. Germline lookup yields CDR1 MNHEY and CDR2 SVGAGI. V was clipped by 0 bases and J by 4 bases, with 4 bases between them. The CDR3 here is CASSYSPGNTIYF. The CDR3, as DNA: TGTGCCAGCAGTTACTCGCCAGGAAACACCATATATTTT.

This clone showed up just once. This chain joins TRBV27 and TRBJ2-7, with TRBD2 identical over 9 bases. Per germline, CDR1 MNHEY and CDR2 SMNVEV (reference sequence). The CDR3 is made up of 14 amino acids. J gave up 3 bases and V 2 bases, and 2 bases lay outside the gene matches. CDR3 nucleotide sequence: TGTGCCAGCAGTTTACTAGCGGGACTCTACGAGCAGTACTTC. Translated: CASSLLAGLYEQYF.

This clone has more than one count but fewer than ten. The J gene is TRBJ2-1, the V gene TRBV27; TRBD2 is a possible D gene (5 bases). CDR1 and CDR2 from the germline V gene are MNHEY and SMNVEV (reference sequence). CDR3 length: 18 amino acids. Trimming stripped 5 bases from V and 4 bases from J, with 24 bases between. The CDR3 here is CASSPRTARAGLYNEQFF. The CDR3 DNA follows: TGTGCCAGCAGTCCCCGAACCGCCCGCGCAGGACTGTACAATGAGCAGTTCTTC.

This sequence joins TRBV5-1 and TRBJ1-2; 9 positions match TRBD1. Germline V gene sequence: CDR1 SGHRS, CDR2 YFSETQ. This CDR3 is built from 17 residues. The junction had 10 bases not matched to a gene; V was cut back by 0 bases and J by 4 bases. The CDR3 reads CASSLGPGQGYLYGYTF. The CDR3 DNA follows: TGCGCCAGCAGCTTGGGCCCGGGACAGGGTTACCTCTATGGCTACACCTTC.

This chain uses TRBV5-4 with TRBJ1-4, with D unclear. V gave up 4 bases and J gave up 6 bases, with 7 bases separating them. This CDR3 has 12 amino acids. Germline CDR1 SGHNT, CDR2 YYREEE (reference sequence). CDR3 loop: CASSPNDEKLFF. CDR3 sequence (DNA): TGTGCCAGCAGCCCGAACGATGAAAAACTGTTTTTT.

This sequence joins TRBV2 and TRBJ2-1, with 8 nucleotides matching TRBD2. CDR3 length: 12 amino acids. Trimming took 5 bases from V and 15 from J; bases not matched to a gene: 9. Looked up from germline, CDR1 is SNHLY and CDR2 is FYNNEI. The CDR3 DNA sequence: TGTGCCAGCAGTCCCGGACTAGCCGGAGCGTTCTTC. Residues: CASSPGLAGAFF. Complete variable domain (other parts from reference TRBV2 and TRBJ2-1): EPEVTQTPSHQVTQMGQEVILRCVPISNHLYFYWYRQILGQKVEFLVSFYNNEISEKSEIFDDQFSVERPDGSNFTLKIRSTKLEDSAMYFCASSPGLAGAFFGPGTRLTVL.

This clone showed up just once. In DNA, the CDR3 is TGTGCCAGCAGCTTGGCTTTACAGTCCCGGGACAGTGAAAACAACTATGGCTACACCTTC. Residues: CASSLALQSRDSENNYGYTF. This rearrangement joins TRBV5-4 to TRBJ1-2; TRBD1 matches 7 bases. Trimming took 0 bases from V and 2 from J; bases not matched to a gene: 19. The CDR3 runs to 20 residues. Germline CDR1 and CDR2: SGHNT and YYREEE (reference sequence).

For the CDR3, the DNA is TGTGCCAGCAGTTTACTCTACGCAGAGGAAAAACTGTTTTTT. Translated, it gives CASSLLYAEEKLFF. The chain uses TRBV28 and TRBJ1-4; D gene ambiguous. The CDR3 covers 14 residues. Germline loops: CDR1 MDHEN, CDR2 SYDVKM. V dropped 2 bases and J dropped 8 bases, with 12 bases sitting between them. Full variable domain (rest looked up from reference TRBV28 and TRBJ1-4): DVKVTQSSRYLVKRTGEKVFLECVQDMDHENMFWYRQDPGLGLRLIYFSYDVKMKEKGDIPEGYSVSREKKERFSLILESASTNQTSMYLCASSLLYAEEKLFFGSGTQLSVL.

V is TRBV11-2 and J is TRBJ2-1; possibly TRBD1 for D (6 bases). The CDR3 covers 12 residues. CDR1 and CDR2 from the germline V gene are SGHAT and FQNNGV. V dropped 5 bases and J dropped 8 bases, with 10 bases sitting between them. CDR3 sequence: CASSQTGDEQFF. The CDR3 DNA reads TGTGCCAGCAGCCAGACAGGAGATGAGCAGTTCTTC.

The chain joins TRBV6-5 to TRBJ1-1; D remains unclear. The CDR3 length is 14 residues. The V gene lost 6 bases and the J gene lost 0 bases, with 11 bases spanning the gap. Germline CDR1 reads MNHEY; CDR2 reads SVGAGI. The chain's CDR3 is CASRRGGLNTEAFF. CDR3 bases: TGTGCCAGCAGGCGAGGTGGACTGAACACTGAAGCTTTCTTT.

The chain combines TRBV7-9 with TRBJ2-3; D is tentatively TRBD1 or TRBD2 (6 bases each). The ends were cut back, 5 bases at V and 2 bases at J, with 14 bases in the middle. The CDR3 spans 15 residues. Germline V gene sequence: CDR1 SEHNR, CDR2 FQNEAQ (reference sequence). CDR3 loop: CASSARGDPTDTQYF. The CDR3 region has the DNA TGTGCCAGCAGCGCGAGGGGGGACCCCACAGATACGCAGTATTTT.

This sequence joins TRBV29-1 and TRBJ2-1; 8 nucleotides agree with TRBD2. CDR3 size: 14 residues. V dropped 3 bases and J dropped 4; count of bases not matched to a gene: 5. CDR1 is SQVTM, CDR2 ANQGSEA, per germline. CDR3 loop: CSVDAGGGYNEQFF. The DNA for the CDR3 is TGCAGCGTTGACGCGGGAGGAGGTTACAATGAGCAGTTCTTC.

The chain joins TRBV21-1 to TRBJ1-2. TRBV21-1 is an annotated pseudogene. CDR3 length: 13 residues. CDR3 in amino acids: CASSKGRDYGYTF. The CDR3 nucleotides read TGTGCCAGCAGCAAAGGGCGAGACTATGGCTACACCTTC.

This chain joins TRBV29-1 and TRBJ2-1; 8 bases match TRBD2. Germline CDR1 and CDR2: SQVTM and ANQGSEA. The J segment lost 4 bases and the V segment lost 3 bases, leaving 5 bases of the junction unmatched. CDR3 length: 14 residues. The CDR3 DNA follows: TGCAGCGTTGAGACGGGACTAGTATACAATGAGCAGTTCTTC. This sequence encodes CSVETGLVYNEQFF.

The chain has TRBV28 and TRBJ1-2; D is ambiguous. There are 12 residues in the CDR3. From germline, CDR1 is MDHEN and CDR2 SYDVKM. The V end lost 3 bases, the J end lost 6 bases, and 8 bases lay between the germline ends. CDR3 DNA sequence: TGTGCCAGCAGTTTCCGTCTCAATGGCTACACCTTC. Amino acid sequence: CASSFRLNGYTF.

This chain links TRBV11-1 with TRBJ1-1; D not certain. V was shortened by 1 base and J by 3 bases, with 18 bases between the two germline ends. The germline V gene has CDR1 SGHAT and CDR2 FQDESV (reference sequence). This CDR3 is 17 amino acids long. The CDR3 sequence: CASSLVGLYLPDTEAFF. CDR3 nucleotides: TGTGCCAGCAGCTTAGTTGGCCTCTACTTACCGGACACTGAAGCTTTCTTT.